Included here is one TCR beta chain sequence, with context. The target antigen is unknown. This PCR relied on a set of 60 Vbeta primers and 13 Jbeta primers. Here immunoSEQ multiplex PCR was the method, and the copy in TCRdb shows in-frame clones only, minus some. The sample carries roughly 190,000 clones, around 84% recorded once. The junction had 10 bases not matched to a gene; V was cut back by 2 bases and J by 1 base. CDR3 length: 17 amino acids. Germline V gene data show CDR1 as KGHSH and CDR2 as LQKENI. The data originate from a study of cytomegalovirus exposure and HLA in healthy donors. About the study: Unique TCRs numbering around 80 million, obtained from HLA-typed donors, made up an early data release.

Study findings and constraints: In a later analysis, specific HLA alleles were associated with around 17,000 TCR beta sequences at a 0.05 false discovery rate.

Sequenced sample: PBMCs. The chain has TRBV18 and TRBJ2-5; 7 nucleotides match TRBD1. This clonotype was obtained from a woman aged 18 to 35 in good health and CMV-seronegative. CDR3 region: CASSPRGQGNPQETQYF. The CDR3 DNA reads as TGTGCCAGCTCACCAAGGGGGCAGGGAAATCCCCAAGAGACCCAGTACTTC.